The 2 T cell receptor beta chains reported below all come from one sample, sequenced in a study of blood T cell repertoires in COVID-19. This table comes from immunoSEQ multiplex PCR, and its TCRdb copy is limited to in-frame clones, with some not included. The table has around 160,000 clones, 80% to 90% seen once. The sample taken for sequencing was peripheral blood. These receptors were taken from a woman in her sixties or seventies with COVID-19, enrolled during active disease.

Of note for this clone: The sample has other DNA sequences that encode this CDR3 too. The V call is TRBV5-1, the J call TRBJ2-3; 9 nucleotides line up with TRBD2. This CDR3 has 15 residues. Germline CDR1 SGHRS, CDR2 YFSETQ. The J segment lost 3 bases and the V segment lost 4 bases, leaving 6 bases of the junction unmatched. The CDR3 DNA reads as TGCGCCAGCAGCCTAGTCCTAGCGGGGACAGATACGCAGTATTTT. Protein: CASSLVLAGTDTQYF.

The CDR3 region has the DNA TGTGCCAGCTCGCCAAAGAGGGATCACACTGAAGCTTTCTTT. It codes for CASSPKRDHTEAFF. The chain links TRBV18 to TRBJ1-1; D is unclear. Trimming shortened V by 6 bases and J by 3 bases, and 14 bases separated the two germline ends. The CDR3 totals 14 residues. CDR1 is KGHSH and CDR2 is LQKENI in the germline V gene.